What follows are 3 T cell receptor beta chains derived from one specimen sequenced in a study of blood T cells in healthy people across ages. Next came a second PCR, run for roughly 6 to 11 cycles, which used a sample-barcoded 5' primer along with a J-beta primer mix. MiXCR, run by TCRdb on the 5' RACE reads, gives a single entry per CDR3 protein. This sample yields 1.5 million to 2 million distinct CDR3 sequences, of which roughly 49% are seen a single time; around 2.1% belongs to the top ten. Sequencing was done on a sample of blood. These receptors all stem from a middle-aged woman in good health.

This chain connects TRBV11-2 to TRBJ2-5, with 7 bases identical to TRBD1. The last part of the DNA fits TRBJ2-7 better; the J call may be wrong. This CDR3 region has 17 residues. CDR1 is SGHAT and CDR2 is FQNNGV in the germline V gene. CDR3 DNA sequence: TGTGCCAGCAGCCAGGGGGTAAGGGGCCCAAAAGGCTACGAGCAGTACTTC. It encodes CASSQGVRGPKGYEQYF.

The V and J genes are TRBV6-6 and TRBJ1-2, with no clear D. V dropped 0 bases and J dropped 6 bases, with 11 bases sitting between them. Germline CDR1 is MNHNY and CDR2 is SVGAGI (reference sequence). The CDR3 consists of 14 residues. The CDR3 coding sequence is TGTGCCAGCAGTTACTCGAAACCGGGTCATGGCTACACCTTC. Amino acid sequence: CASSYSKPGHGYTF.

The V and J genes are TRBV16 and TRBJ1-2; 8 nucleotides agree with TRBD1. CDR1 and CDR2 (germline): KGHSY, FQNENV. The junction had 8 bases not matched to a gene; V was cut back by 4 bases and J by 4 bases. This CDR3 comprises 15 residues. This CDR3 is CASSPEDRATYGYTF. CDR3 nucleotide sequence: TGTGCCAGCAGCCCAGAGGACAGGGCTACCTATGGCTACACCTTC. Full variable domain (outside the CDR3, taken from reference TRBV16 and TRBJ1-2): GEEVAQTPKHLVRGEGQKAKLYCAPIKGHSYVFWYQQVLKNEFKFLISFQNENVFDETGMPKERFSAKCLPNSPCSLEIQATKLEDSAVYFCASSPEDRATYGYTFGSGTRLTVV.